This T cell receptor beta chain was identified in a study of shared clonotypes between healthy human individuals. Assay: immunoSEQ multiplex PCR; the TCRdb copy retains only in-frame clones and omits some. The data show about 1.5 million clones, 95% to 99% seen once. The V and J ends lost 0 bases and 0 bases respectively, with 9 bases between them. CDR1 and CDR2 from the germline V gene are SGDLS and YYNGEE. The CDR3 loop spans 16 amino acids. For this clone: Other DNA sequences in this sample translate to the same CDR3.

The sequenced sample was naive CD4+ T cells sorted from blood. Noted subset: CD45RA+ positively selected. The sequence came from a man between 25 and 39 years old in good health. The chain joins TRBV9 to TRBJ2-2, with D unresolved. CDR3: CASSVALAANTGELFF. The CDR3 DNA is TGTGCCAGCAGCGTAGCTTTGGCAGCGAACACCGGGGAGCTGTTTTTT.